The clone carrying this T cell receptor beta chain has ten or more counts. The data were obtained in a study of T cells in Graves' hyperthyroidism and ophthalmopathy. Amplified TCR beta CDR3 regions came from RNA transcripts. A first-round RT-PCR of the TCR CDR3 used the HTBI primer set. TCRdb called the multiplex PCR reads again in MiXCR, with one record for every CDR3 protein. The sample lists approximately 400,000 distinct CDR3 sequences; around 13% were seen once. From germline, CDR1 is KGHDR and CDR2 SFDVKD. This CDR3 spans 18 amino acids. The V gene end was trimmed by 4 bases and the J gene end by 1 base; junction bases not matched to a gene: 10.

This TCR derives from a woman aged 55-69 years with Graves' hyperthyroidism. Sample: blood. The V gene is TRBV24-1, the J gene TRBJ2-5; 11 nucleotides line up with TRBD2. This CDR3 is CATSEGRLAGSSQETQYF. CDR3 DNA: TGTGCCACCAGTGAGGGACGACTAGCGGGAAGCTCCCAAGAGACCCAGTACTTC.